Following are 31 T cell receptor beta chains from one sample sequenced in a study of Ad26.COV2.S vaccination and SARS-CoV-2 variants. TCRdb keeps only in-frame clones here, not all; method: immunoSEQ multiplex PCR. The table shows roughly 500,000 clones, with around 88% occurring only once. Treatment denoted: over 15 received Ad26.COV2.S at low or high dose, single or two shots; 5 received placebo; per-sample allocation not given. At day 63 after the first vaccine or placebo injection, samples were drawn. Specimen: peripheral blood, collected in a trial of Ad26.COV2.S vaccine versus placebo. The receptor set was obtained from a person aged 18-60 years who received the Ad26.COV2.S COVID-19 vaccine or a placebo.

This chain uses TRBV7-3 with TRBJ1-2; no definite D call. The V end was cut by 2 bases, the J end by 6 bases, with 22 bases between. The germline gives CDR1 SGHTA, CDR2 FQGTGA. The CDR3 runs 17 residues. In DNA, the CDR3 is TGTGCCAGCAGCTTATTTGCTATGGGCACCTATTCAAATGGCTACACCTTC. Translating it yields CASSLFAMGTYSNGYTF.

This clone showed up just once. This chain joins TRBV30 and TRBJ2-1, with TRBD1 matching 9 bases. This CDR3 is 14 amino acids long. Germline CDR1 reads GTSNPN; CDR2 reads SVGIG (reference sequence). V lost 3 bases to trimming and J lost 12 bases; unmatched junction nucleotides: 12. The CDR3 DNA sequence: TGTGCCTGGAGAAATACAGGGGGCGAACGGTGGCAGTTCTTC. This codes for CAWRNTGGERWQFF.

V usage is TRBV19 and J usage is TRBJ1-1, with TRBD1 matching over 8 bases. CDR1 and CDR2 from the germline V gene are LNHDA and SQIVND (reference sequence). The CDR3 is made up of 16 amino acids. With 5 bases clipped from V and 0 bases from J, the junction kept 8 bases outside the gene matches. CDR3 sequence: CASSPWTGLVNTEAFF. The DNA for the CDR3 is TGTGCCAGTAGTCCTTGGACAGGGTTGGTGAACACTGAAGCTTTCTTT.

The V call is TRBV5-1, the J call TRBJ2-2; 9 bases fit TRBD1. V dropped 4 bases and J dropped 6; count of bases not matched to a gene: 19. Per the germline V gene, CDR1 is SGHRS and CDR2 is YFSETQ. The CDR3 length is 19 residues. CDR3 sequence (DNA): TGCGCCAGCAGCCATCTGGGGACAGGGAAAACGTGGGTCGCCGGGGAGCTGTTTTTT. Amino acids: CASSHLGTGKTWVAGELFF.

V and J are TRBV6-1 and TRBJ2-5; 7 bases are a match to TRBD2. Germline V gene lookup returns CDR1 MNHNS and CDR2 SASEGT. The CDR3 extends over 17 amino acids. The trim removed 0 bases at V and 4 bases at J, leaving 11 bases unmatched. DNA for the CDR3: TGTGCCAGCAGTGAAGCTCCGACGGGGGGTGTGGGAGAGACCCAGTACTTC. Its protein product is CASSEAPTGGVGETQYF.

This chain joins TRBV30 and TRBJ2-2; TRBD1 aligns across 11 bases. CDR1 is GTSNPN, CDR2 SVGIG, per germline (reference sequence). The CDR3 extends over 14 amino acids. V trimming: 5 bases; J trimming: 6 bases; junction bases outside the gene matches: 5. CDR3 sequence (DNA): TGTGCCTGGCGGGACAGGGGGGTGCCCGGGGAGCTGTTTTTT. It specifies CAWRDRGVPGELFF.

This sequence joins TRBV7-2 and TRBJ1-5, with TRBD1 as a possible D gene (5 bases). Trimming left V 1 base short and J 4 bases short, with 8 bases between. The CDR3 is made up of 14 amino acids. Germline CDR1 is SGHTA and CDR2 is FQGNSA. CDR3 sequence reads: CASSLVEGNQPQHF. The DNA for the CDR3 is TGTGCCAGCAGCTTAGTAGAGGGGAATCAGCCCCAGCATTTT.

In its sample, this clone was seen once. The rearrangement links TRBV29-1 to TRBJ2-7; D possibly matches TRBD1 or TRBD2 (5 bases each). CDR1 is SQVTM and CDR2 is ANQGSEA in the germline V gene. V dropped 6 bases and J dropped 3 bases, with 15 bases sitting between them. CDR3 length: 13 amino acids. As DNA, the CDR3 is TGCAGCGTAAGGACGGGGCTAGGCTACGAGCAGTACTTC. Its translation is CSVRTGLGYEQYF.

This clone has only one observation. The chain recombines TRBV7-2 with TRBJ2-7, with D possibly TRBD2 on 5 matching bases. The CDR3 extends over 14 amino acids. With 5 bases removed from V and 0 bases from J, the gap between germline ends came to 11 bases. Germline V gives CDR1 SGHTA, CDR2 FQGNSA. The CDR3 DNA is TGTGCCAGCAGCGTTGTCGGGAACTCCTACGAGCAGTACTTC. The encoded protein is CASSVVGNSYEQYF.

V and J are TRBV10-3 and TRBJ2-7, with D possibly matching TRBD2 (6 bases). The length of the CDR3 is 13 residues. Germline V CDR1 and CDR2: ENHRY, SYGVKD. Deletions cut 7 bases from V and 3 bases from J, with 13 bases between. This CDR3 reads CAINAGRGYEQYF. The CDR3, as DNA: TGTGCCATCAACGCGGGAAGGGGCTACGAGCAGTACTTC.

This chain connects TRBV14 to TRBJ2-3, with 10 bases identical to TRBD2. The V segment lost 6 bases and the J segment 2 bases; nucleotides outside the gene matches: 11. The CDR3 sequence is 17 residues long. Germline CDR1 and CDR2: SGHDN and FVKESK. Here the CDR3 reads CASRPRTSGTNTDTQYF. For the CDR3, the DNA is TGTGCCAGCAGGCCCCGTACTAGCGGGACTAACACAGATACGCAGTATTTT.

J is TRBJ2-7 and V is TRBV7-8, with D hard to call. Germline V gene data show CDR1 as SGHVS and CDR2 as FQNEAQ. Trimming took off 0 bases at V and 2 bases at J, with 5 bases between the two ends. This CDR3 is 13 amino acids long. As DNA, the CDR3 is TGTGCCAGCAGCTTAGCACTGCCCTACGAGCAGTACTTC. Protein product: CASSLALPYEQYF.

This chain connects TRBV6-6 to TRBJ1-1; a weak D match, TRBD1 (6 bases). The CDR3 is 13 residues long. CDR1 and CDR2 (germline): MNHNY, SVGAGI (reference sequence). V was cut by 6 bases and J by 8 bases, with 16 bases left in between. Here the CDR3 reads CASSLGGALEAFF. As DNA, the CDR3 is TGTGCCAGCAGCCTAGGGGGGGCTCTAGAAGCTTTCTTT.

The J gene is TRBJ2-1, the V gene TRBV4-1, with D tentatively TRBD2 (6 bases). Trimming left V 5 bases short and J 9 bases short, with 20 bases between. CDR3 length: 15 residues. Germline V gene sequence: CDR1 MGHRA, CDR2 YSYEKL. The CDR3 protein is CASSAPSAGSTEQFF. In DNA form, the CDR3 reads TGCGCCAGCAGCGCCCCGTCAGCCGGGAGCACTGAGCAGTTCTTC.

The chain couples TRBV5-5 to TRBJ1-2; TRBD1 matches 12 bases. This CDR3 contains 16 residues. The trim removed 0 bases at V and 8 bases at J, leaving 8 bases unmatched. Germline CDR1 SGHKS, CDR2 YYEKEE (reference sequence). DNA for the CDR3: TGTGCCAGCAGCTTGGAACTGGGACAGGGGGCGCGAGGCTACACCTTC. Its translation is CASSLELGQGARGYTF.

The chain employs TRBV27 and TRBJ2-5; D unresolved. Trimming cost V 6 bases and J 0 bases, with 17 bases left between them. CDR1 and CDR2 from the germline V gene are MNHEY and SMNVEV (reference sequence). CDR3 size: 16 residues. The CDR3 DNA reads TGTGCCAGCAGCCGGCCCTCCGCTGGGTACCAAGAGACCCAGTACTTC. As protein: CASSRPSAGYQETQYF.

V is TRBV7-2 and J is TRBJ2-1; D is perhaps TRBD2 (7 bases). This CDR3 is built from 18 residues. Looked up from germline, CDR1 is SGHTA and CDR2 is FQGNSA. Trimming took off 2 bases at V and 0 bases at J, with 17 bases between the two ends. The CDR3 spells CASSLRGGKPTSYNEQFF. The CDR3 DNA reads TGTGCCAGCAGCTTAAGGGGGGGAAAGCCCACCTCCTACAATGAGCAGTTCTTC. Complete variable domain (other parts from reference TRBV7-2 and TRBJ2-1): GAGVSQSPSNKVTEKGKDVELRCDPISGHTALYWYRQSLGQGLEFLIYFQGNSAPDKSGLPSDRFSAERTGGSVSTLTIQRTQQEDSAVYLCASSLRGGKPTSYNEQFFGPGTRLTVL.

The rearrangement joins TRBV6-2 or TRBV6-3 to TRBJ2-2; 8 bases map to TRBD1. CDR3 length: 15 residues. CDR1 and CDR2 (germline): MNHEY, SVGEGT. The junction had 3 bases not matched to a gene; V was cut back by 2 bases and J by 4 bases. The CDR3 sequence is CASSYRQGSTGELFF. Here the CDR3 DNA reads TGTGCCAGCAGTTACCGACAGGGGTCCACCGGGGAGCTGTTTTTT.

The chain combines TRBV7-9 with TRBJ2-5; possibly TRBD1 or TRBD2 for D (6 bases each). The CDR3 has 18 amino acids. V gave up 5 bases and J gave up 7 bases, with 29 bases separating them. CDR1 is SEHNR and CDR2 is FQNEAQ in the germline V gene (reference sequence). The CDR3 DNA reads as TGTGCCAGCAGCCACTCCCCCCGGGGGAAACAGGGCCCAGGGACCCAGTACTTC. Translating gives CASSHSPRGKQGPGTQYF.

The chain is built from TRBV28 and TRBJ1-6; tentative D call: TRBD1 (5 bases). Germline V gene lookup returns CDR1 MDHEN and CDR2 SYDVKM. V was shortened by 3 bases and J by 2 bases, with 11 bases between the two germline ends. The CDR3 runs 16 residues. The CDR3 loop reads CASSFARGTYNSPLHF. The CDR3 DNA reads TGTGCCAGCAGTTTTGCCCGGGGGACCTATAATTCACCCCTCCACTTT.

This clone appeared a single time. V gene TRBV2 combines with J gene TRBJ1-5; D gene ambiguous. Germline lookup yields CDR1 SNHLY and CDR2 FYNNEI. The V end was cut by 4 bases, the J end by 5 bases, with 9 bases between. The CDR3 is made up of 13 amino acids. The DNA for the CDR3 is TGTGCCAGCAGTGTCGAGGGTGATCAGCCCCAGCATTTT. Translation gives CASSVEGDQPQHF.

The rearrangement joins TRBV7-2 to TRBJ2-3, with TRBD2 matching over 10 bases. V trimming: 0 bases; J trimming: 0 bases; junction bases outside the gene matches: 3. Germline V lookup: CDR1 SGHTA, CDR2 FQGNSA. The CDR3 is made up of 17 amino acids. In DNA form, the CDR3 reads TGTGCCAGCAGCTTAGCACGAGCGGGAGGGAGCACAGATACGCAGTATTTT. It encodes CASSLARAGGSTDTQYF.

CDR3 protein: CASRRGRTLRNTEAFF. In nucleotides, the CDR3 is TGTGCCAGTAGAAGGGGCCGCACTCTCCGAAACACTGAAGCTTTCTTT. V and J are TRBV19 and TRBJ1-1; TRBD1 might be the D (5 bases). The length of the CDR3 is 16 residues. CDR1 and CDR2 (germline): LNHDA, SQIVND (reference sequence). V was pared by 6 bases and J by 2 bases, with 19 bases between.

This clone has just a few counts. V is TRBV10-2 and J is TRBJ2-6, with 14 positions matching TRBD2. Per germline, CDR1 WSHSY and CDR2 SAAADI. V dropped 2 bases and J dropped 0; count of bases not matched to a gene: 6. This CDR3 comprises 20 residues. This chain's CDR3 is CASSELGLAGVGSGANVLTF. Here the CDR3 DNA reads TGCGCCAGCAGTGAGCTGGGACTAGCGGGAGTGGGCTCTGGGGCCAACGTCCTGACTTTC.

The chain links TRBV7-3 to TRBJ2-5, with D uncertain. V shed 2 bases and J shed 1 base, with 14 bases lying between them. The CDR3 is made up of 16 amino acids. From germline, CDR1 is SGHTA and CDR2 FQGTGA. The CDR3 here is CASSLSGLGRQETQYF. CDR3 sequence (DNA): TGTGCCAGCAGCTTATCTGGGTTAGGTCGCCAAGAGACCCAGTACTTC. The whole variable domain, remainder taken from reference TRBV7-3 and TRBJ2-5, is GAGVSQTPSNKVTEKGKYVELRCDPISGHTALYWYRQSLGQGPEFLIYFQGTGAADDSGLPNDRFFAVRPEGSVSTLKIQRTERGDSAVYLCASSLSGLGRQETQYFGPGTRLLVL.

This rearrangement joins TRBV2 to TRBJ2-3; D remains ambiguous. This CDR3 is 15 amino acids long. Germline V gene sequence: CDR1 SNHLY, CDR2 FYNNEI. Between the trimmed V and J ends, which lost 6 bases and 2 bases, there was a span of 15 bases. The CDR3 DNA reads as TGTGCCAGCAGGGTGTCGCCCTCGAACACAGATACGCAGTATTTT. Its translation: CASRVSPSNTDTQYF.

This chain joins TRBV5-1 and TRBJ2-6; a weak D match, TRBD2 (6 bases). Deletions cut 0 bases from V and 1 base from J, with 20 bases between. Germline CDR1 and CDR2: SGHRS and YFSETQ. This CDR3 has 20 amino acids. The CDR3 here is CASSLVGTRIPFSGANVLTF. The CDR3 bases are TGCGCCAGCAGCTTGGTGGGGACTCGCATACCGTTTTCTGGGGCCAACGTCCTGACTTTC.

The chain is built from TRBV28 and TRBJ2-7; 9 bases fit TRBD2. V dropped 6 bases and J dropped 7; count of bases not matched to a gene: 7. Germline values: CDR1 MDHEN, CDR2 SYDVKM. This CDR3 has 13 residues. CDR3 DNA sequence: TGTGCCAGCAGCTGGCGGGAGGGAAGGGAGCAGTACTTC. Translating gives CASSWREGREQYF. The full variable domain, its missing parts supplied by reference TRBV28 and TRBJ2-7, is DVKVTQSSRYLVKRTGEKVFLECVQDMDHENMFWYRQDPGLGLRLIYFSYDVKMKEKGDIPEGYSVSREKKERFSLILESASTNQTSMYLCASSWREGREQYFGPGTRLTVT.

The chain joins TRBV28 to TRBJ1-2; D unclear. This CDR3 is built from 15 residues. V shed 8 bases and J shed 3 bases, with 19 bases lying between them. Germline loops: CDR1 MDHEN, CDR2 SYDVKM. CDR3 nucleotides: TGTGCCAGCTCGCCGCCGCAACGGGTGTACTATGGCTACACCTTC. The encoded protein is CASSPPQRVYYGYTF.

The chain recombines TRBV28 with TRBJ2-3; TRBD2 matches 12 bases. Germline V lookup: CDR1 MDHEN, CDR2 SYDVKM. There are 15 residues in the CDR3. Losses at the gene ends were 6 bases for V and 6 bases for J; bases not matched to a gene: 7. This chain's CDR3 is CASSLVTSGRDTQYF. The CDR3, as DNA: TGTGCCAGCAGCCTTGTCACTAGCGGGAGGGATACGCAGTATTTT.

The chain is built from TRBV6-4 and TRBJ1-2; 10 positions match TRBD1. Per germline, CDR1 MRHNA and CDR2 SNTAGT. V shed 6 bases, J shed 3 bases, and the junction held 4 bases outside the gene matches. This CDR3 region has 14 residues. CDR3: CASRAGTGDYGYTF. Written as DNA, the CDR3 is TGTGCCAGCAGGGCCGGGACAGGGGACTATGGCTACACCTTC.